The next 13 T cell receptor beta chains were all read from a single sample in a study of cytomegalovirus exposure and HLA in healthy donors (dated by TCRdb to about 2017). Receptor amplification or capture employed the immunoSEQ multiplex PCR assay. A mixture of 60 forward primers for TCR Vbeta segments and 13 reverse primers for TCR Jbeta segments was used in the multiplex PCR. Not all clones reach the TCRdb copy of this immuneACCESS table, which keeps in-frame sequences only. Checked studies attribute under half of the gap to unresolved V genes and leave the rest unexplained. Counted in this sample were about 120,000 clones; 80% of them appeared once. The ten largest clones capture roughly 2.5% of the sample. Sequenced material: PBMCs. The receptors were gathered from a young man in good health and CMV-seronegative.

The chain joins TRBV4-3 to TRBJ2-2, with D tentatively TRBD2 (6 bases). V gave up 2 bases and J gave up 4 bases, with 8 bases separating them. CDR3 length: 14 amino acids. In germline, CDR1 is LGHNA, CDR2 YSLEER. The CDR3 here is CASSQTGVTGELFF. The CDR3, as DNA: TGCGCCAGCAGCCAAACGGGAGTCACCGGGGAGCTGTTTTTT.

The chain combines TRBV7-9 with TRBJ2-5, with 14 nucleotides matching TRBD2. The J call may be faulty, since TRBJ2-7 better matches the DNA end. The CDR3 totals 16 residues. Per germline, CDR1 SEHNR and CDR2 FQNEAQ (reference sequence). CDR3 region: CASSSGTSGSPYEQYF. Here the CDR3 DNA reads TGTGCCAGCAGCAGCGGGACTAGCGGGAGCCCCTACGAGCAGTACTTC.

This rearrangement joins TRBV7-2 to TRBJ2-7, with 7 bases aligning to TRBD2. There are 15 residues in the CDR3. V shed 5 bases and J 2 bases; nucleotides not matched to a gene: 9. Germline CDR1 is SGHTA and CDR2 is FQGNSA. The CDR3: CASSTLGGGAYEQYF. As DNA, the CDR3 is TGTGCCAGCAGCACCCTCGGGGGAGGGGCCTACGAGCAGTACTTC. The complete variable domain, with remaining parts taken from reference TRBV7-2 and TRBJ2-7, reads GAGVSQSPSNKVTEKGKDVELRCDPISGHTALYWYRQSLGQGLEFLIYFQGNSAPDKSGLPSDRFSAERTGGSVSTLTIQRTQQEDSAVYLCASSTLGGGAYEQYFGPGTRLTVT.

This clone was found a few times. This chain uses TRBV18 with TRBJ1-3, with 8 bases matching TRBD1. Trimming cost V 6 bases and J 3 bases; bases outside gene matches: 10. The CDR3 has 16 residues. Germline-derived CDR1 and CDR2 are KGHSH and LQKENI. CDR3 nucleotide sequence: TGTGCCAGCTCCCGAGGGACAGGATTACGTGGAAACACCATATATTTT. It encodes CASSRGTGLRGNTIYF. Combining the CDR3 with reference TRBV18 and TRBJ1-3 gives the whole variable domain NAGVMQNPRHLVRRRGQEARLRCSPMKGHSHVYWYRQLPEEGLKFMVYLQKENIIDESGMPKERFSAEFPKEGPSILRIQQVVRGDSAAYFCASSRGTGLRGNTIYFGEGSWLTVV.

This clone has only a few counts. This chain uses TRBV27 with TRBJ2-2; a possible D gene is TRBD1 (6 bases). V dropped 4 bases and J dropped 6 bases, with 12 bases sitting between them. CDR3 length: 14 amino acids. CDR1 is MNHEY and CDR2 is SMNVEV in the germline V gene (reference sequence). The CDR3 is CASSSTGLAGELFF. The CDR3 DNA reads TGTGCCAGCAGTTCTACAGGGCTCGCCGGGGAGCTGTTTTTT.

The chain is built from TRBV5-6 and TRBJ2-1, with 8 bases fitting TRBD2. Trimming took 4 bases from V and 0 from J; bases not matched to a gene: 6. From germline, CDR1 is SGHDT and CDR2 YYEEEE. The length of the CDR3 is 16 residues. The CDR3 DNA reads TGTGCCAGCAGCCCAGAACTAGCGGCCTCCTACAATGAGCAGTTCTTC. Protein product: CASSPELAASYNEQFF.

This clone is a singleton in its sample. The chain employs TRBV10-3 and TRBJ2-2; D is undetermined. CDR3 length: 14 amino acids. CDR1 and CDR2 from the germline V gene are ENHRY and SYGVKD. The V and J ends lost 6 bases and 2 bases respectively, with 10 bases between them. CDR3 protein: CAIRQTPNTGELFF. DNA for the CDR3: TGTGCCATCAGACAGACACCTAACACCGGGGAGCTGTTTTTT.

This sequence joins TRBV27 and TRBJ2-7; no clear D. Trimming took 4 bases from V and 4 from J, leaving 11 bases between them. Germline assignment: CDR1 MNHEY and CDR2 SMNVEV (reference sequence). The CDR3 has 13 residues. The CDR3 nucleotides are TGTGCCAGCAGTTCCTCCCCAGATTACGAGCAGTACTTC. Protein: CASSSSPDYEQYF.

The rearrangement uses TRBV19 and TRBJ1-2, with D tentatively TRBD1 (5 bases). From germline, CDR1 is LNHDA and CDR2 SQIVND (reference sequence). V was cut by 10 bases and J by 4 bases, with 13 bases left in between. The CDR3 length is 12 residues. CDR3 nucleotide sequence: TGTGCCACTCGGACAAGTCTCTATGGCTACACCTTC. Its protein product is CATRTSLYGYTF.

The chain couples TRBV5-1 to TRBJ2-3; possible D gene TRBD1, 5 bases. The germline V gene encodes CDR1 SGHRS and CDR2 YFSETQ. V was pared by 4 bases and J by 6 bases, with 12 bases between. This CDR3 has 13 amino acids. CDR3 in DNA: TGCGCCAGCAGCGCGCCTGGGGCCGATACGCAGTATTTT. Its protein is CASSAPGADTQYF.

The chain recombines TRBV2 with TRBJ2-1; D may be TRBD1 (5 bases). V gave up 3 bases and J gave up 6 bases, with 21 bases separating them. Germline V gene data show CDR1 as SNHLY and CDR2 as FYNNEI. The CDR3 contains 17 residues. CDR3 DNA: TGTGCCAGCAGTGATAGGCGGCTAACTTTGACAGCCAATGAGCAGTTCTTC. This translates into CASSDRRLTLTANEQFF.

The CDR3 bases are TGTGCCAGCAGCGTAGGCAGGGGGCGCGATACGCAGTATTTT. It translates to CASSVGRGRDTQYF. The chain couples TRBV9 to TRBJ2-3, with TRBD1 matching 8 bases. CDR1 is SGDLS and CDR2 is YYNGEE in the germline V gene. Losses at the gene ends were 0 bases for V and 6 bases for J; bases not matched to a gene: 3. The CDR3 runs to 14 residues. The variable domain in full, with the rest retrieved from reference TRBV9 and TRBJ2-3, is DSGVTQTPKHLITATGQRVTLRCSPRSGDLSVYWYQQSLDQGLQFLIQYYNGEERAKGNILERFSAQQFPDLHSELNLSSLELGDSALYFCASSVGRGRDTQYFGPGTRLTVL.

CDR3 residues: CASSTRQRANYGYTF. In nucleotides, the CDR3 is TGTGCCAGCAGCACGCGACAGAGAGCTAACTATGGCTACACCTTC. The chain is built from TRBV7-8 and TRBJ1-2; TRBD1 is a possible D gene (5 bases). CDR3 size: 15 residues. From germline, CDR1 is SGHVS and CDR2 FQNEAQ. V was pared by 5 bases and J by 0 bases, with 13 bases between. Full variable domain (missing parts from reference TRBV7-8 and TRBJ1-2): GAGVSQSPRYKVAKRGQDVALRCDPISGHVSLFWYQQALGQGPEFLTYFQNEAQLDKSGLPSDRFFAERPEGSVSTLKIQRTQQEDSAVYLCASSTRQRANYGYTFGSGTRLTVV.